This TCR beta chain was captured in a study of blood T cells in healthy people across ages. Study-wide findings and caveats: Getting older went along with TCR beta diversity per million T cells dropping roughly linearly. Investigators viewed diversity estimates from one million T cells as underestimates, the study reported.

Through a sample-barcoded 5' primer and a J-beta primer mix, a second PCR was run for 7 to 11 cycles. Per-sample output comprised a minimum of 2.5 million paired-end reads containing CDR3. Each CDR3 protein gets one entry after TCRdb re-called the 5' RACE reads with MiXCR. This sample carries 710,000 or so distinct CDR3 sequences, approximately 31% of them seen once, and the ten largest clones take 15% to 19%. Each donor supplied roughly 9.1 milliliters of peripheral blood. The CDR3 totals 17 residues. CDR1 and CDR2 from the germline V gene are KGHSH and LQKENI. On this clonotype: What it binds is not known. At one end, the junction sequence differs from germline, possibly due to a read error.

Sequencing input: blood. The chain couples TRBV18 to TRBJ2-6; 10 nucleotides match TRBD2. The clonotype was recovered from an elderly woman in good health. CDR3 protein: CASAGLAIFSGANALTF. In DNA form, the CDR3 reads TGTGCCAGCGCGGGACTAGCGATCTTCTCTGGGGCCAACGCCCTGACTTTC.